The 29 T cell receptor beta chains in this list originate from one sample, sequenced in a study of T-cell memory formation after mild COVID-19. In TCRdb, the 5' RACE reads were re-called with MiXCR into one record per CDR3 protein. Among over 350,000 distinct CDR3 sequences, around a sixth were seen once, and the ten largest hold about a fifth. Sequencing input: PBMCs or a T cell subset sorted from them (not recorded which). The receptors stem from a man younger than 35 who had mild COVID-19 (a few samples of this study predate the infection). Cell type and time point are not known.

The sample holds a few counts of this clonotype. The rearrangement links TRBV2 to TRBJ2-7, with D uncertain. CDR1 is SNHLY and CDR2 is FYNNEI in the germline V gene. CDR3 length: 12 residues. V was clipped by 8 bases and J by 2 bases, with 10 bases between them. This chain's CDR3 is CASGRSTYEQYV. The CDR3, as DNA: TGTGCCAGCGGCAGGTCTACCTACGAGCAGTACGTC.

The J gene is TRBJ1-6, the V gene TRBV5-1; D is possibly TRBD1 (5 bases). This CDR3 has 15 residues. Germline V gene sequence: CDR1 SGHRS, CDR2 YFSETQ. The V and J ends lost 0 bases and 15 bases respectively, with 19 bases between them. This CDR3 is CASSLENPTGTGLHF. DNA of the CDR3: TGCGCCAGCAGCTTGGAGAACCCAACGGGGACGGGCCTCCACTTT.

The sample holds many counts of this clonotype. The rearrangement links TRBV7-2 to TRBJ1-1; D remains ambiguous. Germline assignment: CDR1 SGHTA and CDR2 FQGNSA. V dropped 4 bases and J dropped 3 bases, with 12 bases sitting between them. The CDR3 contains 14 residues. The CDR3 is CASSSGFMYTEAFF. The DNA of the CDR3 is TGTGCCAGCAGCTCAGGTTTCATGTACACTGAAGCTTTCTTT.

The chain is built from TRBV20-1 and TRBJ1-5; TRBD1 matches at 9 bases. The CDR3 runs to 14 residues. Losses at the gene ends were 6 bases for V and 6 bases for J; bases not matched to a gene: 9. Per the germline V gene, CDR1 is DFQATT and CDR2 is SNEGSKA (reference sequence). CDR3 protein: CSAVRQGDGQPQHF. As DNA, the CDR3 is TGCAGTGCAGTTAGACAGGGGGACGGTCAGCCCCAGCATTTT.

The chain carries TRBV3-1 and TRBJ2-5; unclear D gene. V lost 1 base to trimming and J lost 8 bases, with 14 bases between them. The CDR3 runs to 14 residues. Germline V CDR1 and CDR2: LGHDT, YNNKEL (reference sequence). This chain's CDR3 is CASSQGAPSTTQYF. The CDR3 bases are TGTGCCAGCAGCCAAGGAGCGCCGTCTACTACCCAGTACTTC.

This clonotype was picked up a small number of times. The chain links TRBV11-2 to TRBJ1-1; the D gene is possibly TRBD1 (5 bases). The germline CDR1 and CDR2 sequences are SGHAT and FQNNGV. There are 14 residues in the CDR3. V lost 7 bases, J lost 4 bases, and 16 bases lay in between. In DNA, the CDR3 is TGTGCCAGCACCCAAGACGGGGGACCCACTGAAGCTTTCTTT. Its translation: CASTQDGGPTEAFF.

The chain couples TRBV6-4 to TRBJ2-2, with 11 positions matching TRBD1. The CDR3 covers 15 residues. The V gene's germline CDR1 is MRHNA and CDR2 SNTAGT. Unmatched junction bases numbered 9, after V lost 8 bases and J lost 7 bases. This CDR3 is CASRTGTGGHGELFF. DNA for the CDR3: TGTGCCAGCCGGACCGGGACAGGGGGTCACGGGGAGCTGTTTTTT.

This clonotype has at least ten counts. The chain links TRBV24-1 to TRBJ2-3, with 7 bases fitting TRBD1. The ends lost 9 bases at V and 0 bases at J; junction bases unmatched: 5. Germline V gene lookup returns CDR1 KGHDR and CDR2 SFDVKD. The CDR3 is made up of 14 amino acids. This CDR3 is CATGTEHSTDTQYF. The CDR3 nucleotides are TGTGCCACCGGGACAGAGCATAGCACAGATACGCAGTATTTT.

This clonotype was seen only a few times. The chain carries TRBV7-9 and TRBJ2-7; the D gene could be TRBD1 or TRBD2 (5 bases each). The CDR3 is 15 amino acids. Between the trimmed V and J ends, which lost 4 bases and 3 bases, there was a span of 16 bases. Germline loops: CDR1 SEHNR, CDR2 FQNEAQ (reference sequence). The CDR3 DNA reads TGTGCCAGCAGCTCTGGGGAGACTGGGGGCTACGAGCAGTACTTC. Protein: CASSSGETGGYEQYF.

This clonotype came up a few times. The rearrangement links TRBV9 to TRBJ1-5; D may be TRBD1 (5 bases). The CDR3 is 13 residues long. The V gene lost 4 bases and the J gene lost 6 bases, with 11 bases spanning the gap. The germline V gene has CDR1 SGDLS and CDR2 YYNGEE. The CDR3 nucleotides are TGTGCCAGCAGCCCCCAGGGAATTCAGCCCCAGCATTTT. Translated: CASSPQGIQPQHF.

This clonotype turned up a few times. This chain uses TRBV5-1 with TRBJ1-1; 10 bases match TRBD1. With 3 bases clipped from V and 0 bases from J, the junction kept 11 bases outside the gene matches. The length of the CDR3 is 18 residues. Looked up from germline, CDR1 is SGHRS and CDR2 is YFSETQ. CDR3 loop: CASSSYRDRGALNTEAFF. The CDR3 bases are TGCGCCAGCAGCTCGTACCGGGACAGGGGCGCCCTGAACACTGAAGCTTTCTTT.

The chain uses TRBV20-1 and TRBJ1-2; D gene ambiguous. This CDR3 is built from 12 residues. The V gene lost 2 bases and the J gene lost 4 bases, with 8 bases spanning the gap. CDR1 and CDR2 from the germline V gene are DFQATT and SNEGSKA (reference sequence). The CDR3 protein is CSARPPFYGYTF. CDR3 bases: TGCAGTGCTAGACCGCCATTCTATGGCTACACCTTC.

The J gene is TRBJ1-1, the V gene TRBV7-9; the match to TRBD1 covers 12 bases. Germline lookup yields CDR1 SEHNR and CDR2 FQNEAQ (reference sequence). V gave up 5 bases and J gave up 5 bases; unmatched junction bases: 15. The length of the CDR3 is 18 residues. CDR3 nucleotide sequence: TGTGCCAGCAGCGCGTCCCGACTGGGACAGGGGGCGGGGACTGAAGCTTTCTTT. Protein: CASSASRLGQGAGTEAFF.

The V call is TRBV6-2 or TRBV6-3, the J call TRBJ2-2; 13 bases agree with TRBD2. Per the germline V gene, CDR1 is MNHEY and CDR2 is SVGEGT. Unmatched junction bases numbered 12, after V lost 7 bases and J lost 1 base. The CDR3 is made up of 19 amino acids. CDR3: CASTPAPGLAGRNTGELFF. The CDR3 region has the DNA TGTGCCAGCACCCCGGCTCCGGGACTAGCGGGGCGGAACACCGGGGAGCTGTTTTTT.

The chain combines TRBV29-1 with TRBJ2-1; 9 nucleotides match TRBD1. The germline gives CDR1 SQVTM, CDR2 ANQGSEA. J lost 8 bases, V lost 5 bases, and 4 bases had no gene match. The length of the CDR3 is 12 residues. CDR3 in DNA: TGCAGCGTTTTGACAGGGGGTGATGAGCAGTTCTTC. Translated, it gives CSVLTGGDEQFF.

The gene calls are TRBV4-3 and TRBJ2-5; D is undetermined. The CDR3 runs to 15 residues. V was pared by 0 bases and J by 5 bases, with 13 bases between. Looked up from germline, CDR1 is LGHNA and CDR2 is YSLEER. CDR3 bases: TGCGCCAGCAGCCAAGAGACGTGGGCTTGGGAGACCCAGTACTTC. Translation: CASSQETWAWETQYF.

This rearrangement joins TRBV5-1 to TRBJ2-5, with 8 bases that match TRBD1. This CDR3 comprises 14 residues. V lost 4 bases to trimming and J lost 1 base; unmatched junction nucleotides: 3. Germline lookup yields CDR1 SGHRS and CDR2 YFSETQ. The DNA of the CDR3 is TGCGCCAGCAGCCTGGGACAGGTCCAAGAGACCCAGTACTTC. Its translation: CASSLGQVQETQYF.

V gene TRBV7-9 combines with J gene TRBJ2-1; 11 nucleotides match TRBD1. V was clipped by 5 bases and J by 9 bases; unmatched bases: 18. Per the germline V gene, CDR1 is SEHNR and CDR2 is FQNEAQ (reference sequence). The CDR3 is made up of 18 amino acids. CDR3: CASSLVFRSGQGAAEQFF. DNA of the CDR3: TGTGCCAGCAGCCTAGTCTTTAGGAGTGGACAGGGGGCGGCTGAGCAGTTCTTC.

This clonotype has a count of ten or more. The chain carries TRBV7-8 and TRBJ2-5; either TRBD1 or TRBD2 may supply D (6 bases each). Per germline, CDR1 SGHVS and CDR2 FQNEAQ. Trimming removed 4 bases at V and 5 bases at J, with 17 bases between. CDR3 length equals 15 residues. CDR3 residues: CASSSLGGSGETQYF. In DNA, the CDR3 is TGTGCCAGCAGCTCCCTGGGGGGCAGCGGGGAGACCCAGTACTTC. Using reference TRBV7-8 and TRBJ2-5 for the parts outside the CDR3, the full variable domain is GAGVSQSPRYKVAKRGQDVALRCDPISGHVSLFWYQQALGQGPEFLTYFQNEAQLDKSGLPSDRFFAERPEGSVSTLKIQRTQQEDSAVYLCASSSLGGSGETQYFGPGTRLLVL.

This clonotype appeared a few times. The chain employs TRBV6-6 and TRBJ1-3; TRBD1 matches at 7 bases. CDR1 and CDR2 (germline): MNHNY, SVGAGI (reference sequence). CDR3 size: 16 residues. V was clipped by 2 bases and J by 3 bases; unmatched bases: 7. The CDR3 protein is CASSYQTGRGGNTIYF. The CDR3 nucleotides are TGTGCCAGCAGTTACCAGACAGGGAGGGGTGGAAACACCATATATTTT.

V is TRBV5-8 and J is TRBJ2-2; 7 bases map to TRBD2. The CDR3 length is 15 residues. With V trimmed by 2 bases and J by 6 bases, 7 bases remained unmatched. Germline V gene data show CDR1 as SGHTS and CDR2 as YDEGEE. The CDR3 DNA sequence: TGTGCCAGCAGCTTTCGGGGGGAAAGCGCCGGGGAGCTGTTTTTT. This encodes CASSFRGESAGELFF.

This clonotype was recorded at least ten times. The rearrangement joins TRBV11-2 to TRBJ1-6; TRBD1 matches at 10 bases. This CDR3 is built from 13 residues. Germline V gene data show CDR1 as SGHAT and CDR2 as FQNNGV. J was trimmed by 10 bases and V by 8 bases; bases with no gene match: 5. CDR3 sequence reads: CASGTGVASPLHF. The CDR3 bases are TGTGCCAGCGGGACAGGGGTTGCCTCACCCCTCCACTTT.

At least ten counts were recorded for this clonotype. The rearrangement joins TRBV5-1 to TRBJ2-1; D is unresolved. The ends were cut back, 2 bases at V and 6 bases at J, with 3 bases in the middle. Germline V gene lookup returns CDR1 SGHRS and CDR2 YFSETQ. The CDR3 runs to 11 residues. CDR3 in amino acids: CASSFSNEQFF. The CDR3 DNA follows: TGCGCCAGCAGCTTTTCCAATGAGCAGTTCTTC.

The table lists this clonotype with a few counts. J is TRBJ2-2 and V is TRBV4-1, with TRBD2 matching 10 bases. The germline CDR1 and CDR2 sequences are MGHRA and YSYEKL. Trimming took 3 bases from V and 8 from J; bases not matched to a gene: 12. This CDR3 spans 17 amino acids. This CDR3 is CASSHRTLAGVTGELFF. In nucleotides, the CDR3 is TGCGCCAGCAGCCACCGTACGCTAGCGGGGGTGACTGGGGAGCTGTTTTTT.

As regards this clonotype: A much larger clone is a single base away; this may be a read error. V usage is TRBV6-2 or TRBV6-3 and J usage is TRBJ1-6; TRBD1 might be the D (5 bases). Germline CDR1 is MNHEY and CDR2 is SVGEGT. The length of the CDR3 is 14 residues. In DNA, the CDR3 is TGTGCCAGCAGTTACCTGACAGCTAATTCACACCTCCACTTT. Its translation: CASSYLTANSHLHF.

This clonotype was observed a handful of times. The chain uses TRBV7-6 and TRBJ2-5, with 7 bases lining up with TRBD2. The CDR3 is 14 amino acids. The V segment lost 3 bases and the J segment 2 bases; nucleotides outside the gene matches: 3. Germline CDR1 is SGHVS and CDR2 is FNYEAQ. The CDR3 here is CASSFGGTQETQYF. The CDR3 DNA sequence: TGTGCCAGCAGCTTCGGGGGGACTCAAGAGACCCAGTACTTC.

This clonotype occurred a few times. The chain recombines TRBV6-2 or TRBV6-3 with TRBJ2-7; D is ambiguous. V lost 0 bases, J lost 0 bases, and 6 bases lay in between. The CDR3 length is 14 residues. The germline V gene has CDR1 MNHEY and CDR2 SVGEGT. The CDR3 DNA follows: TGTGCCAGCAGTTACTCAGACCTCTCCTACGAGCAGTACGTC. Translating it yields CASSYSDLSYEQYV.

This clonotype has more than one count but fewer than ten. This chain's CDR3 is CASSSADTGGGYTF. CDR3 nucleotides: TGTGCCAGCAGTTCCGCAGATACAGGGGGTGGCTACACCTTC. The rearrangement links TRBV27 to TRBJ1-2; 8 positions match TRBD1. This CDR3 is 14 amino acids long. CDR1 MNHEY and CDR2 SMNVEV come from the germline V gene (reference sequence). Germline trimming cut 4 bases from V and 7 bases from J; bases unmatched to any gene: 8.

V gene TRBV6-2 or TRBV6-3 combines with J gene TRBJ2-7; tentatively, D is TRBD2 (6 bases). The germline V and J ends were trimmed by 8 bases and 7 bases, with 9 bases remaining between them. The V gene's germline CDR1 is MNHEY and CDR2 SVGEGT. The CDR3 sequence is 10 residues long. The CDR3 sequence is CASGTPEQYF. The DNA for the CDR3 is TGTGCCAGCGGGACTCCTGAGCAGTACTTC.